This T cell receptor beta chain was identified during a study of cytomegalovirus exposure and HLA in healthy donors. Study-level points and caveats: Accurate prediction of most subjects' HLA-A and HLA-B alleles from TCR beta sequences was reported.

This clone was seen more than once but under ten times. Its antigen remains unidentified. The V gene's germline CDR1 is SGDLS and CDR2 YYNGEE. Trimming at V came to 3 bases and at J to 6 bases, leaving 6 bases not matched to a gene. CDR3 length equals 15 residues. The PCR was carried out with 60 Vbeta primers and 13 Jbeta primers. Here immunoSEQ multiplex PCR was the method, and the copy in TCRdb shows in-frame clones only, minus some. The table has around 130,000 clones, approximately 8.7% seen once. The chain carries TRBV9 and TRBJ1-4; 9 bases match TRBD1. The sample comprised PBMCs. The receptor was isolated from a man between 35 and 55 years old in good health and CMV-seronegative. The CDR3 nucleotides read TGTGCCAGCAGCGCCGGGACAGGGCCCCATGAAAAACTGTTTTTT. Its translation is CASSAGTGPHEKLFF.